The TCR beta chain under discussion was sequenced for a study of T cell responses to AZD1222 COVID-19 vaccine. Produced via immunoSEQ multiplex PCR; TCRdb's table is partial and in-frame only. The data show 150,000 to 200,000 clones, with about 87% seen just once and around 2.5% held by the top ten. V was cut by 7 bases and J by 2 bases, with 9 bases left in between. The CDR3 consists of 12 residues. This clonotype originated in an adult in good health. The chain couples TRBV12-3 or TRBV12-4 to TRBJ2-7; TRBD1 might be the D (6 bases). The specimen comprised peripheral blood, sampled on day 0 of MenACWY control vaccination. The DNA of the CDR3 is TGTGCCAGCACCGGGACACCCTACGAGCAGTACTTC. Its translation is CASTGTPYEQYF.